One sample yielded the 19 T cell receptor beta chains listed below, sequenced in a study of OX40 agonist ivuxolimab in advanced cancers. TCRdb's copy holds only in-frame clones and misses some; the assay was immunoSEQ multiplex PCR. The data show roughly 60,000 clones, about 86% seen once. The sample was CD4+ or CD8+ T cells sorted from blood, taken in a trial of the OX40 agonist ivuxolimab. These receptors all stem from an adult with an advanced solid tumor such as melanoma, head and neck, liver or kidney cancer.

The chain joins TRBV30 to TRBJ1-3, with D maybe TRBD1 (5 bases). The CDR3 has 12 amino acids. Germline V lookup: CDR1 GTSNPN, CDR2 SVGIG (reference sequence). The chain's CDR3 is CAWGRSGNTIYF. The CDR3 coding sequence is TGTGCATGGGGGAGGAGTGGAAACACCATATATTTT.

The chain joins TRBV5-1 to TRBJ2-1; D unclear. CDR1 is SGHRS and CDR2 is YFSETQ in the germline V gene. The CDR3 is 12 residues long. Trimming removed 3 bases from V and 6 bases from J, with 7 bases in between. The CDR3 is CASSSGRNEQFF. The DNA for the CDR3 is TGCGCCAGCAGCTCCGGCCGCAATGAGCAGTTCTTC.

The V gene is TRBV7-9, the J gene TRBJ1-1; D remains ambiguous. Trimming removed 4 bases from V and 8 bases from J, with 17 bases in between. The CDR3 extends over 14 amino acids. Germline-derived CDR1 and CDR2 are SEHNR and FQNEAQ (reference sequence). The CDR3 reads CASSSYLGREEAFF. The CDR3 DNA reads as TGTGCCAGCAGCTCCTATCTCGGACGGGAAGAAGCTTTCTTT.

V usage is TRBV5-6 and J usage is TRBJ1-3; D is unresolved. The germline V gene encodes CDR1 SGHDT and CDR2 YYEEEE. Trimming stripped 1 base from V and 2 bases from J, with 7 bases between. The CDR3 spans 14 residues. CDR3 in DNA: TGTGCCAGCAGCTTGCGCGGAGCTGGAAACACCATATATTTT. It encodes CASSLRGAGNTIYF.

DNA for the CDR3: TGTGCCAGCAGCTTCGACAGGGGGGAAGAGCAGTACTTC. It yields the protein CASSFDRGEEQYF. The chain recombines TRBV7-9 with TRBJ2-7; TRBD1 aligns across 9 bases. Trimming at V came to 3 bases and at J to 7 bases, leaving 4 bases not matched to a gene. Germline assignment: CDR1 SEHNR and CDR2 FQNEAQ (reference sequence). The CDR3 extends over 13 amino acids.

V and J are TRBV11-2 and TRBJ1-2; 9 nucleotides match TRBD1. Germline V gives CDR1 SGHAT, CDR2 FQNNGV. V was clipped by 4 bases and J by 3 bases; unmatched bases: 6. The length of the CDR3 is 15 residues. The CDR3 spells CASSSWDRAYYGYTF. DNA for the CDR3: TGTGCCAGCAGCTCCTGGGACAGGGCGTACTATGGCTACACCTTC.

This chain connects TRBV5-8 to TRBJ2-5, with D possibly TRBD1 on 5 matching bases. The DNA end lines up better with TRBJ2-7; the J call may be wrong. There are 13 residues in the CDR3. The germline V gene has CDR1 SGHTS and CDR2 YDEGEE. The CDR3 reads CASSNRQFYEQYF. DNA of the CDR3: TGTGCCAGCAGTAACCGACAGTTCTACGAGCAGTACTTC.

The J gene is TRBJ2-5, the V gene TRBV19; possibly TRBD1 or TRBD2 for D (6 bases each). The CDR3 contains 14 residues. Germline V gene data show CDR1 as LNHDA and CDR2 as SQIVND (reference sequence). Trimming left V 5 bases short and J 5 bases short, with 15 bases between. The CDR3 DNA is TGTGCCAGTAGTTATTCGGGGGCCGGGGAGACCCAGTACTTC. Protein sequence: CASSYSGAGETQYF.

This sequence joins TRBV4-2 and TRBJ2-3, with D uncertain. V was cut by 1 base and J by 11 bases, with 10 bases left in between. The CDR3 runs to 12 residues. CDR1 and CDR2 from the germline V gene are LGHNA and YNFKEQ. The CDR3 is CASSQGPFWQYF. In nucleotides, the CDR3 is TGTGCCAGCAGCCAAGGACCTTTTTGGCAGTATTTT.

The chain is built from TRBV6-1 and TRBJ2-6; 11 nucleotides match TRBD1. Germline values: CDR1 MNHNS, CDR2 SASEGT. V shed 4 bases and J 1 base; nucleotides not matched to a gene: 6. This CDR3 region has 18 residues. The CDR3 reads CASSGTGGSTSGANVLTF. CDR3 bases: TGTGCCAGCAGTGGGACAGGGGGCTCCACATCTGGGGCCAACGTCCTGACTTTC.

The chain is built from TRBV19 and TRBJ2-7, with no clear D. The length of the CDR3 is 12 residues. Per the germline V gene, CDR1 is LNHDA and CDR2 is SQIVND (reference sequence). With 10 bases removed from V and 4 bases from J, the gap between germline ends came to 14 bases. The DNA for the CDR3 is TGTGCCACCACCTCGTCAGGATACGAGCAGTACTTC. Its translation is CATTSSGYEQYF.

V and J are TRBV6-1 and TRBJ1-4; D is unresolved. Trimming removed 1 base from V and 4 bases from J, with 10 bases in between. The germline gives CDR1 MNHNS, CDR2 SASEGT. The CDR3 extends over 15 amino acids. The CDR3 spells CASSEGGSYNEKLFF. Written as DNA, the CDR3 is TGTGCCAGCAGTGAAGGAGGGAGCTATAATGAAAAACTGTTTTTT.

The rearrangement uses TRBV5-6 and TRBJ1-5, with D perhaps matching TRBD1 (5 bases). V lost 1 base and J lost 3, with 8 bases in between. The germline CDR1 and CDR2 sequences are SGHDT and YYEEEE. The CDR3 has 14 amino acids. Here the CDR3 reads CASSLIGDNQPQHF. The CDR3 nucleotides read TGTGCCAGCAGCTTGATAGGGGACAATCAGCCCCAGCATTTT.

This chain connects TRBV6-6 to TRBJ2-5; D possibly corresponds to TRBD1 (5 bases). V shed 4 bases and J shed 0 bases, with 15 bases lying between them. The CDR3 extends over 16 amino acids. Germline CDR1 is MNHNY and CDR2 is SVGAGI (reference sequence). The CDR3 DNA follows: TGTGCCAGCAGTTGGGGTGGGGCCCCGTACCAAGAGACCCAGTACTTC. It yields the protein CASSWGGAPYQETQYF.

The rearrangement joins TRBV6-5 to TRBJ1-2; D is unresolved. Trimming removed 2 bases at V and 8 bases at J, with 12 bases between. In germline, CDR1 is MNHEY, CDR2 SVGAGI. The CDR3 length is 13 residues. The CDR3 DNA is TGTGCCAGCAGTTACGGTGGATTATGGGGCTACACCTTC. This encodes CASSYGGLWGYTF.

The chain carries TRBV19 and TRBJ1-1; 7 bases match TRBD1. The germline V gene encodes CDR1 LNHDA and CDR2 SQIVND (reference sequence). This CDR3 comprises 15 residues. With V trimmed by 6 bases and J by 11 bases, 18 bases remained unmatched. The CDR3 nucleotides read TGTGCCAGTAGGATTGATCACGGGACAGCAGTGAAGGCTTTCTTT. Protein: CASRIDHGTAVKAFF.

The J gene is TRBJ1-2, the V gene TRBV4-1; D not resolved. This CDR3 comprises 19 residues. Germline CDR1 reads MGHRA; CDR2 reads YSYEKL. The V gene lost 1 base and the J gene lost 6 bases, with 27 bases spanning the gap. The CDR3 spells CASSQARGPIAGIGDGYTF. CDR3 nucleotide sequence: TGCGCCAGCAGCCAAGCCCGGGGTCCAATCGCCGGAATTGGTGATGGCTACACCTTC.

V gene TRBV19 combines with J gene TRBJ2-7; 12 bases are shared with TRBD1. CDR3 length: 14 residues. V trimming: 5 bases; J trimming: 8 bases; junction bases outside the gene matches: 7. Germline V CDR1 and CDR2: LNHDA, SQIVND (reference sequence). CDR3 sequence reads: CASSAGQGAPKQYF. For the CDR3, the DNA is TGTGCCAGTAGTGCGGGACAGGGGGCTCCGAAGCAGTACTTC.

V usage is TRBV10-2 and J usage is TRBJ2-7; 10 nucleotides align to TRBD2. Germline-derived CDR1 and CDR2 are WSHSY and SAAADI. The CDR3 totals 17 residues. With V trimmed by 3 bases and J by 6 bases, 14 bases remained unmatched. The CDR3 DNA reads TGCGCCAGCAGTGACCCCCCCTCCCCGGGGACTAGCGCCGAGCAGTACTTC. Protein product: CASSDPPSPGTSAEQYF.